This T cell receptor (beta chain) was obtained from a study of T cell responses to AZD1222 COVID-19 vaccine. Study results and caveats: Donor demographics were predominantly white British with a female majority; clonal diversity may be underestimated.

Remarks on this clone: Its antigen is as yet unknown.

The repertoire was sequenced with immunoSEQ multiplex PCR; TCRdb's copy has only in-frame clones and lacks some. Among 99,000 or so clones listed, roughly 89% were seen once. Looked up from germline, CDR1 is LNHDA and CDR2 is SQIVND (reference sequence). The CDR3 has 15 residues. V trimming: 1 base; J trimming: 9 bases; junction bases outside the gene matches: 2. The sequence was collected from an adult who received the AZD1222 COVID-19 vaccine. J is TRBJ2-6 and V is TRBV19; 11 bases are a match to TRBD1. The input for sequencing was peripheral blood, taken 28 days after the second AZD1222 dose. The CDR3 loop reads CASSIGTGGVNVLTF. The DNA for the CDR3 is TGTGCCAGTAGTATAGGGACAGGGGGCGTCAACGTCCTGACTTTC.